Described below is a single T cell receptor beta chain sequence and its context. Noted time point: newly diagnosed, previously untreated cHL patient sample. The study purified CD4+ T cells from thawed PBMCs using magnetic negative selection. V gave up 7 bases and J gave up 1 base; unmatched junction bases: 9. The CDR3 runs 17 residues. Germline V lookup: CDR1 SGHRS, CDR2 YFSETQ. Libraries were prepared by immunoSEQ multiplex PCR; TCRdb keeps only in-frame clonotypes and omits some of them. Among 15,000 to 18,000 clones listed, just over 85% were seen once. This record comes from a study of PD-1 blockade in classical Hodgkin lymphoma.

The chain combines TRBV5-1 with TRBJ2-1; 12 bases are a match to TRBD2. The sequencing sample was made of CD4+ T cells from blood. This TCR was recovered from a human donor with classical Hodgkin lymphoma. CDR3 sequence: CASLNRTSGKSYNEQFF. The DNA for the CDR3 is TGCGCCAGCCTAAATAGGACTAGCGGGAAATCCTACAATGAGCAGTTCTTC.